A single sample is the source of the 10 T cell receptor beta chains below, sequenced in a study of blood T cell repertoires in COVID-19. TCRdb's copy holds only in-frame clones and misses some; the assay was immunoSEQ multiplex PCR. The table has 51,000 or so clones, about four fifths seen once. Sequencing input: peripheral blood. The receptor source for this set is a man in his sixties or seventies with active COVID-19.

This CDR3 is CASSSRLAAEQFF. CDR3 nucleotides: TGTGCCAGCAGCTCCCGCCTAGCGGCCGAGCAGTTCTTC. The chain employs TRBV7-3 and TRBJ2-1; 7 nucleotides match TRBD2. Germline trimming cut 4 bases from V and 10 bases from J; bases unmatched to any gene: 7. Germline CDR1 SGHTA, CDR2 FQGTGA. This CDR3 contains 13 residues.

J is TRBJ2-4 and V is TRBV5-4; TRBD1 is a possible D gene (7 bases). Trimming took off 3 bases at V and 2 bases at J, with 12 bases between the two ends. CDR1 and CDR2 (germline): SGHNT, YYREEE (reference sequence). The CDR3 totals 15 residues. The CDR3 sequence is CASSSGGGTKNIQYF. In nucleotides, the CDR3 is TGTGCCAGCAGCTCTGGAGGGGGCACCAAAAACATTCAGTACTTC.

The chain links TRBV30 to TRBJ2-4, with 7 positions matching TRBD1. The CDR3 contains 12 residues. Germline CDR1 is GTSNPN and CDR2 is SVGIG (reference sequence). V lost 4 bases and J lost 9; bases outside the gene matches: 6. The CDR3: CAWKAGGSIQYF. The CDR3 nucleotides read TGTGCCTGGAAGGCAGGGGGAAGCATTCAGTACTTC.

J is TRBJ1-2 and V is TRBV21-1; the table's D call, TRBD1, was not checked against the DNA. TRBV21-1 represents a pseudogene. The CDR3 is 16 residues long. In DNA, the CDR3 is TGTGCCAGCAGCAAAGGCCGACAGGGTCTGCACTATGGCTACACCTTC. It codes for CASSKGRQGLHYGYTF.

CDR3 nucleotides: TGTGCCAGCAGTTTTCAAGGGAGCTCTGGAAACACCATATATTTT. Protein product: CASSFQGSSGNTIYF. The genes are TRBV28 and TRBJ1-3; D is uncertain. The CDR3 has 15 residues. Trimming left V 3 bases short and J 0 bases short, with 9 bases between. In germline, CDR1 is MDHEN, CDR2 SYDVKM. Full variable domain (outside the CDR3, taken from reference TRBV28 and TRBJ1-3): DVKVTQSSRYLVKRTGEKVFLECVQDMDHENMFWYRQDPGLGLRLIYFSYDVKMKEKGDIPEGYSVSREKKERFSLILESASTNQTSMYLCASSFQGSSGNTIYFGEGSWLTVV.

The chain joins TRBV19 to TRBJ2-3, with 9 bases identical to TRBD1. Germline lookup yields CDR1 LNHDA and CDR2 SQIVND (reference sequence). J gave up 5 bases and V 2 bases, and 5 bases lay outside the gene matches. The CDR3 extends over 15 amino acids. This CDR3 is CASSIQGQGVDTQYF. In DNA form, the CDR3 reads TGTGCCAGTAGTATACAGGGACAGGGAGTAGATACGCAGTATTTT.

The V gene is TRBV7-8, the J gene TRBJ1-2; 7 positions agree with TRBD1. V dropped 1 base and J dropped 2; count of bases not matched to a gene: 7. CDR1 SGHVS and CDR2 FQNEAQ come from the germline V gene. The CDR3 contains 16 residues. The CDR3 is CASSLGGPTGNYGYTF. The CDR3 DNA is TGTGCCAGCAGCTTAGGGGGTCCGACAGGGAACTATGGCTACACCTTC.

The gene calls are TRBV5-1 and TRBJ1-6; no clear D. Germline V lookup: CDR1 SGHRS, CDR2 YFSETQ. V gave up 0 bases and J gave up 10 bases, with 11 bases separating them. This CDR3 region has 14 residues. The CDR3 sequence: CASSLGGEASPLHF. CDR3 coding DNA: TGCGCCAGCAGCTTGGGCGGGGAAGCGTCACCCCTCCACTTT.

The chain combines TRBV6-2 or TRBV6-3 with TRBJ2-1, with 13 bases matching TRBD2. This CDR3 is built from 15 residues. J gave up 13 bases and V 5 bases, and 11 bases lay outside the gene matches. From germline, CDR1 is MNHEY and CDR2 SVGEGT. CDR3 protein: CASSRPATSGGHQFF. CDR3 nucleotide sequence: TGTGCCAGCAGTCGCCCCGCGACTAGCGGGGGGCATCAGTTCTTC.

This clone was picked up one time. CDR3 sequence reads: CASSSTGYGNTIYF. CDR3 DNA: TGTGCCAGCAGCTCCACAGGGTATGGAAACACCATATATTTT. The rearrangement joins TRBV11-2 to TRBJ1-3, with D perhaps matching TRBD1 (6 bases). V lost 4 bases, J lost 3 bases, and 10 bases lay in between. Germline CDR1 reads SGHAT; CDR2 reads FQNNGV. The CDR3 sequence is 14 residues long.